Following are 18 T cell receptor beta chains from one sample sequenced in a study of CD8 T cells in Susac syndrome. When the RNA was reverse transcribed, random hexamers were used with an input of roughly 0.45 to 1 ug. TCRdb passed the immunoSEQ multiplex PCR reads through MiXCR, listing each CDR3 protein once. The sample includes over 140,000 distinct CDR3 sequences, roughly 94% of them seen just once. Sequencing input: CD4+ T cells from PBMCs. The receptor set was obtained from a human donor with Susac syndrome.

The gene calls are TRBV7-3 and TRBJ2-3; D remains ambiguous. V lost 5 bases and J 2 bases, leaving 11 bases between the germline ends. CDR3 length equals 14 residues. Germline loops: CDR1 SGHTA, CDR2 FQGTGA. In DNA form, the CDR3 reads TGTGCCAGCAGCCCCAGCCAGAACACAGATACGCAGTATTTT. This encodes CASSPSQNTDTQYF.

V usage is TRBV28 and J usage is TRBJ2-7; 8 bases are a match to TRBD1. The germline CDR1 and CDR2 sequences are MDHEN and SYDVKM. The J segment lost 1 base and the V segment lost 6 bases, leaving 8 bases of the junction unmatched. The length of the CDR3 is 15 residues. This CDR3 reads CASSRTGGISYEQYF. DNA for the CDR3: TGTGCCAGCAGCCGTACAGGGGGGATTTCCTACGAGCAGTACTTC.

The chain is built from TRBV20-1 and TRBJ1-1, with D unresolved. The CDR3 consists of 14 residues. Germline V gene lookup returns CDR1 DFQATT and CDR2 SNEGSKA (reference sequence). V was pared by 5 bases and J by 3 bases, with 16 bases between. CDR3 in DNA: TGCAGTGCTCCCGTCCGGGGAGGGTACACTGAAGCTTTCTTT. It yields the protein CSAPVRGGYTEAFF.

The chain recombines TRBV4-1 with TRBJ2-5, with 12 positions matching TRBD2. V was clipped by 1 base and J by 4 bases; unmatched bases: 4. The CDR3 covers 16 residues. Germline V gene lookup returns CDR1 MGHRA and CDR2 YSYEKL. CDR3 residues: CASSQAVGLAGETQYF. CDR3 nucleotides: TGCGCCAGCAGCCAAGCCGTGGGACTAGCGGGAGAGACCCAGTACTTC.

The rearrangement joins TRBV28 to TRBJ2-7; 7 nucleotides agree with TRBD1. Germline V gene sequence: CDR1 MDHEN, CDR2 SYDVKM. The CDR3 has 13 amino acids. With V trimmed by 5 bases and J by 2 bases, 3 bases remained unmatched. The CDR3 DNA reads as TGTGCCAGCAGTCTTACAGGGGCCTACGAGCAGTACTTC. Translation: CASSLTGAYEQYF. The full variable domain, completed using reference TRBV28 and TRBJ2-7, is DVKVTQSSRYLVKRTGEKVFLECVQDMDHENMFWYRQDPGLGLRLIYFSYDVKMKEKGDIPEGYSVSREKKERFSLILESASTNQTSMYLCASSLTGAYEQYFGPGTRLTVT.

The chain is built from TRBV7-8 and TRBJ2-1, with D hard to call. CDR1 SGHVS and CDR2 FQNEAQ come from the germline V gene. The CDR3 is 15 residues long. Trimming took 5 bases from V and 3 from J, leaving 14 bases between them. The DNA for the CDR3 is TGTGCCAGCAGCCGCTCGCGATCTCGCTACAATGAGCAGTTCTTC. It codes for CASSRSRSRYNEQFF.

This clonotype has just one count. The genes are TRBV30 and TRBJ1-3; no clear D. Germline V CDR1 and CDR2: GTSNPN, SVGIG (reference sequence). Trimming cost V 0 bases and J 0 bases, with 6 bases left between them. This CDR3 region has 14 residues. The CDR3 DNA is TGTGCCTGGAGTGTGGGATACTCTGGAAACACCATATATTTT. As protein: CAWSVGYSGNTIYF. The variable domain in full, completed from reference TRBV30 and TRBJ1-3, reads SQTIHQWPATLVQPVGSPLSLECTVEGTSNPNLYWYRQAAGRGLQLLFYSVGIGQISSEVPQNLSASRPQDRQFILSSKKLLLSDSGFYLCAWSVGYSGNTIYFGEGSWLTVV.

This clonotype was found once. The chain couples TRBV4-2 to TRBJ1-6; D possibly corresponds to TRBD1 (6 bases). The ends were cut back, 0 bases at V and 6 bases at J, with 12 bases in the middle. The CDR3 runs 16 residues. Germline V gives CDR1 LGHNA, CDR2 YNFKEQ. In nucleotides, the CDR3 is TGTGCCAGCAGCCAAGATGAAGTCAGGGGTAATTCACCCCTCCACTTT. Protein product: CASSQDEVRGNSPLHF.

This clonotype was detected only a few times. The chain employs TRBV7-9 and TRBJ2-1; 12 bases align to TRBD2. CDR1 is SEHNR, CDR2 FQNEAQ, per germline (reference sequence). The V gene end was trimmed by 2 bases and the J gene end by 9 bases; junction bases not matched to a gene: 5. CDR3 length: 15 residues. For the CDR3, the DNA is TGTGCCAGCAGCTTACTAGCGGGAGGGCCGGGTGAGCAGTTCTTC. This encodes CASSLLAGGPGEQFF.

The rearrangement joins TRBV5-1 to TRBJ2-6; no clear D gene. Trimming took off 2 bases at V and 0 bases at J, with 6 bases between the two ends. Germline V gene lookup returns CDR1 SGHRS and CDR2 YFSETQ. This CDR3 spans 15 amino acids. DNA of the CDR3: TGCGCCAGCAGCTTACCCAGCTCTGGGGCCAACGTCCTGACTTTC. This sequence encodes CASSLPSSGANVLTF.

The rearrangement joins TRBV2 to TRBJ2-1; D is undetermined. CDR3 length equals 14 residues. Per the germline V gene, CDR1 is SNHLY and CDR2 is FYNNEI. Trimming took 4 bases from V and 1 from J, leaving 8 bases between them. CDR3 protein: CASSVGRSYNEQFF. CDR3 DNA: TGTGCCAGCAGTGTAGGGCGGTCCTACAATGAGCAGTTCTTC.

CDR3 DNA sequence: TGTGCCAGCAGCCAAGTTGACACTGAAGCTTTCTTT. Residues: CASSQVDTEAFF. The chain carries TRBV3-1 and TRBJ1-1; no definite D call. With 1 base removed from V and 3 bases from J, the gap between germline ends came to 3 bases. This CDR3 is 12 amino acids long. The germline V gene encodes CDR1 LGHDT and CDR2 YNNKEL (reference sequence).

This chain links TRBV11-2 with TRBJ1-2, with a tentative D call TRBD1 (5 bases). Germline V lookup: CDR1 SGHAT, CDR2 FQNNGV. CDR3 length: 15 residues. The ends were cut back, 5 bases at V and 6 bases at J, with 19 bases in the middle. The CDR3 DNA is TGTGCCAGCAGCCAACTGAGCAGGCAGGGCGATGGCTACACCTTC. It is translated as CASSQLSRQGDGYTF.

In this sample, this clonotype turned up once. The genes are TRBV5-4 and TRBJ2-1; 10 bases are shared with TRBD2. There are 16 residues in the CDR3. With 1 base clipped from V and 5 bases from J, the junction kept 6 bases outside the gene matches. Germline V gene data show CDR1 as SGHNT and CDR2 as YYREEE (reference sequence). Here the CDR3 reads CASSLSGTSDNNEQFF. CDR3 bases: TGTGCCAGCAGCTTGTCCGGGACTAGCGATAACAATGAGCAGTTCTTC.

The chain combines TRBV19 with TRBJ2-1; 7 positions agree with TRBD1. CDR3 length: 13 amino acids. Germline V CDR1 and CDR2: LNHDA, SQIVND (reference sequence). The V gene end was trimmed by 3 bases and the J gene end by 6 bases; junction bases not matched to a gene: 2. The CDR3 loop is CASSMDRINEQFF. As DNA, the CDR3 is TGTGCCAGTAGTATGGACAGGATCAATGAGCAGTTCTTC.

The chain has TRBV5-1 and TRBJ2-7; D gene ambiguous. Germline V gives CDR1 SGHRS, CDR2 YFSETQ. The CDR3 contains 14 residues. Deletions cut 0 bases from V and 1 base from J, with 8 bases between. The CDR3 DNA reads as TGCGCCAGCAGCTTGGATCATACTTCCTACGAGCAGTACTTC. Translating it yields CASSLDHTSYEQYF.

The rearrangement joins TRBV18 to TRBJ1-2; 7 bases are shared with TRBD1. This CDR3 spans 14 amino acids. V lost 3 bases to trimming and J lost 4 bases; unmatched junction nucleotides: 5. Germline CDR1 is KGHSH and CDR2 is LQKENI. The CDR3 coding sequence is TGTGCCAGCTCACCCTCCGGGACAGCCTATGGCTACACCTTC. Its protein product is CASSPSGTAYGYTF.

The chain is built from TRBV7-9 and TRBJ1-2; a weak D match, TRBD1 (6 bases). The CDR3 is 14 amino acids. Trimming cost V 3 bases and J 7 bases, with 15 bases left between them. The germline V gene encodes CDR1 SEHNR and CDR2 FQNEAQ (reference sequence). CDR3 residues: CASSFENGGGGYTF. Here the CDR3 DNA reads TGTGCCAGCAGCTTTGAGAACGGAGGGGGTGGCTACACCTTC.